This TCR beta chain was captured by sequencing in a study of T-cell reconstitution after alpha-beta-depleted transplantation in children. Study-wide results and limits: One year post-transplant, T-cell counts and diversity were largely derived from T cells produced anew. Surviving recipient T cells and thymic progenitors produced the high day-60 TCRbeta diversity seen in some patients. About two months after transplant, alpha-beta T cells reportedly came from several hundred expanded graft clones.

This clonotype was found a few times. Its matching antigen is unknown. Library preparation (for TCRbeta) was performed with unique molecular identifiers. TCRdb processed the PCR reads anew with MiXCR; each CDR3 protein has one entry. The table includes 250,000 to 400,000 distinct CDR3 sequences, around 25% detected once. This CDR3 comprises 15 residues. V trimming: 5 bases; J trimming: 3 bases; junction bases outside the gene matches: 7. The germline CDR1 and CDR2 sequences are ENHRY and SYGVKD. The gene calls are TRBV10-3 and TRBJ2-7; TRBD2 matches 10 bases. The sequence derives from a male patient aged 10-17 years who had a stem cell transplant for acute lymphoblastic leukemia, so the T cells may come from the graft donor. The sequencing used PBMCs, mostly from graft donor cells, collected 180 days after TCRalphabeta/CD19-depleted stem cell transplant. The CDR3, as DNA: TGTGCCATCAGTTTAGCGGGAGGATCGGGCTACGAGCAGTACTTC. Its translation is CAISLAGGSGYEQYF.